This T cell receptor (beta chain) was identified during a study of beta chain features in type 1 diabetes. This CDR3 has 11 amino acids. The germline CDR1 and CDR2 sequences are DFQATT and SNEGSKA (reference sequence). The V end lost 1 base, the J end lost 4 bases, and 4 bases lay between the germline ends. Expressed TCRB transcripts were sequenced, since all the RNA that had been isolated was reverse transcribed. Some clones are missing from TCRdb's copy, which holds only in-frame ones; the method was immunoSEQ multiplex PCR. The data hold 140,000 to 150,000 clones, with about 13% observed a single time. This clone came up a few times. Antigen unknown. Regarding the study as a whole: Among patients with Type 1 diabetes, TCRB CDR3s were moderately but significantly shorter in every one of the four CD4+ subsets. The study found fewer insertions and more deletions at VDJ junctions in type 1 diabetes patients.

This receptor was identified in a man between 18 and 29 years old with type 1 diabetes. Sequencing was carried out using central memory CD4+ T cells from blood. The chain carries TRBV20-1 and TRBJ2-5; D gene unclear. The CDR3, as DNA: TGCAGTGCTAGAGCGGGAGAGACCCAGTACTTC. It yields the protein CSARAGETQYF.